The rows below give T cell receptor beta chains drawn from one sample of a study of T cells in Graves' hyperthyroidism and ophthalmopathy. One entry per CDR3 protein, called by TCRdb with MiXCR from the multiplex PCR reads. The table has hundreds of thousands of distinct CDR3 sequences, just under 45% seen once. Sequenced: peripheral blood or thyroid tissue (not recorded which). The receptors originated from an adult man with Graves' disease, either hyperthyroidism or ophthalmopathy (not recorded which). Each CDR3 is given with its conserved first and last residue. D genes are given only for firm matches. Clone size appears in some rows only: once, few, many, or a class for an expanded clone.

size,V,J,D,CDR3,DNA
few,TRBV11-2,TRBJ1-6,NA,CASSFPPGGGGPLHF,TGTGCCAGCAGCTTCCCCCCGGGGGGCGGCGGCCCCCTCCACTTT
once,TRBV20-1,TRBJ2-7,TRBD1,CSARERQGNPSSSYEQYF,TGCAGTGCTAGGGAACGACAGGGAAACCCTTCGAGCTCCTACGAGCAGTACTTC
few,TRBV10-3,TRBJ2-7,NA,CAGGGAAYEQYF,TGTGCCGGAGGCGGAGCCGCCTACGAGCAGTACTTC
many,TRBV20-1,TRBJ1-4,NA,CSAREAAELFF,TGCAGTGCTAGAGAGGCCGCTGAACTGTTTTTT
NA,TRBV7-1,TRBJ2-5,NA,CASSSSPGPYQETQYF,TGTGCCAGCAGCTCTTCTCCGGGACCTTACCAAGAGACCCAGTACTTC
NA,TRBV29-1,TRBJ2-6,TRBD1,CSVQRTGAWYSGANVLTF,TGCAGCGTTCAGAGGACAGGGGCTTGGTACTCTGGGGCCAACGTCCTGACTTTC
NA,TRBV20-1,TRBJ2-5,TRBD1,CSASTRDRGDSETQYF,TGCAGTGCTAGTACCCGGGACAGGGGTGATTCTGAGACCCAGTACTTC
many,TRBV2,TRBJ1-5,NA,CASSWSQNNQPQHF,TGTGCCAGCAGCTGGTCCCAGAACAATCAGCCCCAGCATTTT
NA,TRBV7-9,TRBJ2-2,NA,CASSSGLTGELFF,TGTGCCAGCAGCTCGGGACTTACCGGGGAGCTGTTTTTT
few,TRBV5-1,TRBJ1-2,NA,CASSPAGTGGYTF,TGCGCCAGCAGCCCAGCCGGGACGGGTGGCTACACCTTC
NA,TRBV7-8,TRBJ1-2,NA,CASSLGAANNYGYTF,TGTGCCAGCAGCTTAGGGGCCGCTAATAACTATGGCTACACCTTC
many,TRBV29-1,TRBJ2-5,NA,CSVGTSGTQYF,TGCAGCGTTGGGACCTCCGGGACCCAGTACTTC
NA,TRBV6-4,TRBJ1-2,NA,CASSVRVYGYTF,TGTGCCAGCAGTGTCAGGGTATATGGCTACACCTTC
few,TRBV5-6,TRBJ2-2,NA,CASSSEGPNTGELFF,TGTGCCAGCAGCTCGGAGGGGCCTAACACCGGGGAGCTGTTTTTT
NA,TRBV15,TRBJ1-6,NA,CATAGHYDSALHF,TGTGCCACCGCGGGACACTATGATTCAGCCCTCCACTTT
once,TRBV7-8,TRBJ1-6,NA,CASSQGSSRNSPLHF,TGTGCCAGCAGCCAAGGGTCCAGCCGAAATTCACCCCTCCACTTT
many,TRBV29-1,TRBJ1-1,TRBD1,CSVEGREGATEAFF,TGCAGCGTTGAAGGTAGAGAGGGGGCAACTGAAGCTTTCTTT
NA,TRBV2,TRBJ1-6,TRBD1,CASRSGTGHSPLHF,TGTGCCAGCAGGTCCGGGACAGGGCATTCACCCCTCCACTTT
few,TRBV19,TRBJ2-7,TRBD1,CASAPNRDRVYEQYF,TGTGCCAGTGCTCCGAACCGGGACAGAGTCTACGAGCAGTACTTC
NA,TRBV25-1,TRBJ1-6,TRBD1,CAAPDRRSPLHF,TGTGCCGCGCCGGACAGGCGCTCACCCCTCCACTTT
NA,TRBV5-1,TRBJ1-2,TRBD1,CASSLTTGSYGYTF,TGCGCCAGCAGCTTAACGACAGGGTCCTATGGCTACACCTTC
NA,TRBV7-3,TRBJ2-3,NA,CASSITQGSDTQYF,TGTGCCAGCAGCATCACCCAGGGATCAGATACGCAGTATTTT
NA,TRBV7-9,TRBJ1-5,TRBD1,CASSRDSRNQPQHF,TGTGCCAGCAGCCGGGACAGCCGCAATCAGCCCCAGCATTTT
NA,TRBV2,TRBJ1-2,NA,CASSLSGGTVYGYTF,TGTGCCAGCAGTTTATCTGGGGGTACCGTCTATGGCTACACCTTC
few,TRBV7-8,TRBJ1-5,TRBD1,CASSLDRGYQPQHF,TGTGCCAGCAGCTTGGACAGGGGTTATCAGCCCCAGCATTTT
few,TRBV6-1,TRBJ1-6,TRBD1,CATRETGRNSPLHF,TGTGCAACTCGGGAGACAGGGCGGAATTCACCCCTCCACTTT
NA,TRBV29-1,TRBJ1-1,NA,CSTRGRAGGEAFF,TGCAGCACAAGGGGGAGGGCGGGAGGTGAAGCTTTCTTT
NA,TRBV7-9,TRBJ1-6,NA,CASSQEGKQPYNSPLHF,TGTGCCAGCAGCCAAGAGGGGAAACAGCCTTATAATTCACCCCTCCACTTT
NA,TRBV20-1,TRBJ1-2,NA,CSAVESYGYTF,TGCAGTGCCGTAGAATCCTATGGCTACACCTTC
few,TRBV20-1,TRBJ2-7,NA,CSARDLGRAYEQYF,TGCAGTGCTAGAGATCTAGGTAGGGCCTACGAGCAGTACTTC
many,TRBV10-1,TRBJ1-1,NA,CASLRQMRTEAFF,TGCGCCAGCCTTAGACAAATGAGGACTGAAGCTTTCTTT
NA,TRBV29-1,TRBJ1-2,TRBD1,CSVETGGNDYGYTF,TGCAGCGTTGAGACAGGGGGCAATGACTATGGCTACACCTTC
NA,TRBV6-5,TRBJ1-1,TRBD1,CASSHGDPGGTNTEAFF,TGTGCCAGCAGTCACGGAGATCCAGGGGGCACCAACACTGAAGCTTTCTTT
few,TRBV19,TRBJ1-3,NA,CASRPGQSSGNTIYF,TGTGCCAGTAGGCCGGGACAATCCTCTGGAAACACCATATATTTT
once,TRBV20-1,TRBJ2-5,NA,CSAQALQGGFRGGTQYF,TGCAGTGCCCAGGCCCTACAGGGAGGGTTTAGGGGGGGGACCCAGTACTTC
few,TRBV6-5,TRBJ1-5,NA,CASTGQYDQPQHF,TGTGCCAGCACCGGACAGTACGATCAGCCCCAGCATTTT
NA,TRBV20-1,TRBJ1-1,TRBD1,CSASRQGGAAFF,TGCAGCGCTAGTCGACAGGGAGGGGCGGCTTTCTTT
few,TRBV6-5,TRBJ1-5,NA,CASSYKLAPNQPQHF,TGTGCCAGCAGTTACAAACTGGCCCCCAATCAGCCCCAGCATTTT
NA,TRBV5-6,TRBJ1-1,TRBD1,CASSTGTGGAYTEAFF,TGTGCCAGCAGCACCGGGACAGGGGGCGCCTACACTGAAGCTTTCTTT
few,TRBV7-9,TRBJ1-3,TRBD1,CASSPPGGQVGNTIYF,TGTGCCAGCAGCCCGCCAGGAGGACAGGTTGGAAACACCATATATTTT
many,TRBV29-1,TRBJ2-7,TRBD2,CSGRLAGNEQYF,TGCAGCGGACGACTAGCCGGAAACGAGCAGTACTTC
NA,TRBV10-3,TRBJ1-4,NA,CASSEGSVNEKLFF,TGTGCCAGCAGTGAGGGGTCAGTTAATGAAAAACTGTTTTTT
many,TRBV24-1,TRBJ2-2,NA,CATSGQGPYTGELFF,TGTGCCACCAGTGGTCAGGGGCCTTACACCGGGGAGCTGTTTTTT
NA,TRBV6-1,TRBJ2-7,NA,CAVRGGSYEQYF,TGTGCCGTGAGGGGGGGTTCCTACGAGCAGTACTTC
NA,TRBV19,TRBJ2-2,NA,CASSMMVTNTGELFF,TGTGCCAGTAGTATGATGGTTACGAACACCGGGGAGCTGTTTTTT
NA,TRBV5-1,TRBJ1-1,TRBD1,CASSRKGTGIEAFF,TGTGCCAGCAGCCGGAAAGGGACAGGCATTGAAGCTTTCTTT
NA,TRBV6-1,TRBJ1-3,NA,CASIKTSSGNTIYF,TGTGCCAGCATTAAGACCAGCTCTGGAAACACCATATATTTT
NA,TRBV7-9,TRBJ2-7,NA,CASSLAQEYF,TGTGCCAGCAGCTTAGCCCAGGAGTACTTC
NA,TRBV7-4,TRBJ1-6,TRBD1,CASSFEGGDSDSPLHF,TGTGCCAGCAGCTTTGAGGGAGGGGACAGTGATTCACCCCTCCACTTT
NA,TRBV20-1,TRBJ1-6,NA,CSAPAPKMTGRASPLHF,TGCAGTGCTCCAGCCCCCAAGATGACGGGACGGGCCTCACCCCTCCACTTT
NA,TRBV10-3,TRBJ1-6,NA,CAISEPPAPGDSPLHF,TGTGCCATCAGTGAGCCACCCGCCCCAGGGGATTCACCCCTCCACTTT